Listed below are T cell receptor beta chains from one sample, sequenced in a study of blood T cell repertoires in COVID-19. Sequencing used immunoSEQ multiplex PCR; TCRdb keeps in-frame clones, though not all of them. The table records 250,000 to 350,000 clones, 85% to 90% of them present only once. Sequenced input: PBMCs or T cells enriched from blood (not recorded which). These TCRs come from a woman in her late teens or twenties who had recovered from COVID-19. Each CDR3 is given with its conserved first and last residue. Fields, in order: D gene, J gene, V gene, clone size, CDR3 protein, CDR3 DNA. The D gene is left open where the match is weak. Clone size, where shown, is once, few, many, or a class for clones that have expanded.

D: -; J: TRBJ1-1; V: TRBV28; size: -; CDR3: CASSSGELGTEAFF; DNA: TGTGCCAGCAGTTCAGGGGAATTGGGCACTGAAGCTTTCTTT
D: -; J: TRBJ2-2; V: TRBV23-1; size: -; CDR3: CASSPGDTGELFF; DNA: TGCGCCAGCAGCCCGGGGGACACCGGGGAGCTGTTTTTT
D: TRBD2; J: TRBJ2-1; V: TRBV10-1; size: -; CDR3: CASSPAPLAGSSNEQFF; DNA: TGCGCCAGCAGTCCCGCCCCACTAGCGGGATCTTCGAATGAGCAGTTCTTC
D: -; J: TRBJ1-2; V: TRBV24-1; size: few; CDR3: CASGGLGYTF; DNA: TGTGCCAGCGGAGGGTTGGGCTACACCTTC
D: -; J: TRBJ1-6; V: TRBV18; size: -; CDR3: CASSPLTGEGNSPLHF; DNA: TGTGCCAGCTCACCATTGACAGGTGAGGGGAATTCACCCCTCCACTTT
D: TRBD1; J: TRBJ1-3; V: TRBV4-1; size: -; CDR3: CASSQPLRDRGFGNTIYF; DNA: TGCGCCAGCAGCCAACCTCTCCGGGACAGGGGATTTGGAAACACCATATATTTT
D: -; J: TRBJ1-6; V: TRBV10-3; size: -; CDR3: CAIRFGGAENSPLHF; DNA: TGTGCCATCAGGTTTGGGGGGGCTGAGAATTCACCCCTCCACTTT
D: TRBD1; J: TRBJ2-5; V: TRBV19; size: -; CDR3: CASSIGTGGYQETQYF; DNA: TGTGCCAGTAGTATAGGAACAGGGGGATACCAAGAGACCCAGTACTTC
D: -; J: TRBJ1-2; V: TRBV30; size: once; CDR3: CAWTRGGTYGYTF; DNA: TGTGCCTGGACCCGGGGGGGTACCTATGGCTACACCTTC
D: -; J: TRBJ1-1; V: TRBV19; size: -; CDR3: CASSVNTEAFF; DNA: TGTGCCAGTAGCGTTAATACTGAAGCTTTCTTT
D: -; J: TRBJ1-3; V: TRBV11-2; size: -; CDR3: CASILSGNTIYF; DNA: TGTGCCAGCATTCTCTCTGGAAACACCATATATTTT
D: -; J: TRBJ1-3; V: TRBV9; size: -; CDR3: CASSVAATTSGNTIYF; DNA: TGTGCCAGCAGCGTAGCTGCCACTACCTCTGGAAACACCATATATTTT
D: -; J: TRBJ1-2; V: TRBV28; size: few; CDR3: CASNAGGSGYGYTF; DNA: TGTGCCAGCAACGCGGGGGGCTCAGGCTATGGCTACACCTTC
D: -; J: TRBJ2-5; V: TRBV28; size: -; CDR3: CASSLGQGMGETQYF; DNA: TGTGCCAGCAGTTTAGGGCAGGGTATGGGAGAGACCCAGTACTTC
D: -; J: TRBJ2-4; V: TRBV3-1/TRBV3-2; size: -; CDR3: CASSQGSGNRGIQYF; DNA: TGTGCCAGCAGCCAAGGGTCAGGGAATCGTGGCATTCAGTACTTC
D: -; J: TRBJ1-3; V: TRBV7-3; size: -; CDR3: CASSPGAGNTIYF; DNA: TGTGCCAGCAGCCCCGGTGCGGGAAACACCATATATTTT
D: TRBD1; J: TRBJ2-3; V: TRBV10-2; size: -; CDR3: CASSFVGGRDTQYF; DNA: TGCGCCAGCAGCTTCGTAGGGGGCAGAGATACGCAGTATTTT
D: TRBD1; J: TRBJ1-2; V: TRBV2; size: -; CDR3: CASSEERTGGRYGYTF; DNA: TGTGCCAGCAGTGAAGAGAGGACAGGGGGCAGGTATGGCTACACCTTC
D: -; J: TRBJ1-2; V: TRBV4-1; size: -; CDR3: CASSPREGGNYGYTF; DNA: TGCGCCAGCAGCCCACGGGAGGGTGGGAACTATGGCTACACCTTC
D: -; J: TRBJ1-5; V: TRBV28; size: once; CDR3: CASSTLLGRGNQPQHF; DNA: TGTGCCAGCAGTACCTTATTGGGCAGGGGCAATCAGCCCCAGCATTTT
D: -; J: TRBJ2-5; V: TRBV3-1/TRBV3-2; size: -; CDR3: CASSQGRETQYF; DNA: TGTGCCAGCAGCCAAGGGCGGGAGACCCAGTACTTC
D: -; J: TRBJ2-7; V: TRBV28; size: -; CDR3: CASSPLQGRYEQYF; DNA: TGTGCCAGCAGTCCACTTCAGGGGCGCTACGAGCAGTACTTC
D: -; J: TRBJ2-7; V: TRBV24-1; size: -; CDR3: CATSDAYYEQYF; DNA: TGTGCCACCAGTGATGCGTACTACGAGCAGTACTTC
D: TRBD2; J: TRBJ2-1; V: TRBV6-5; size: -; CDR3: CASSRSGGGGNEQFF; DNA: TGTGCCAGCAGTCGTAGCGGGGGGGGAGGCAATGAGCAGTTCTTC
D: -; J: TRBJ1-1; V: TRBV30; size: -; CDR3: CAWSVGGQSEAFF; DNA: TGTGCCTGGAGTGTCGGGGGGCAGAGTGAAGCTTTCTTT
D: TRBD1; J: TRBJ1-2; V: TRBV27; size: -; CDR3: CASSPLDRALGYTF; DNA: TGTGCCAGCAGTCCTCTCGACAGGGCTCTTGGCTACACCTTC
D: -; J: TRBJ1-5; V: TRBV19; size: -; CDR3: CASTPPGGTNQPQHF; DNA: TGTGCCAGTACCCCCCCCGGGGGAACCAATCAGCCCCAGCATTTT
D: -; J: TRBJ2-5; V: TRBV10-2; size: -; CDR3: CASSGPPGHFTETQYF; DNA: TGCGCCAGCAGTGGGCCCCCGGGACACTTCACTGAGACCCAGTACTTC
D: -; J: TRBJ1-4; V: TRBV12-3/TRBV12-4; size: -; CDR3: CASSLPNEKLFF; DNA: TGTGCCAGCAGTCTTCCGAATGAAAAACTGTTTTTT
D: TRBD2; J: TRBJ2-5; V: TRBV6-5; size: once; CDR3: CASSYTGLVQETQYF; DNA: TGTGCCAGCAGTTACACCGGACTAGTTCAAGAGACCCAGTACTTC
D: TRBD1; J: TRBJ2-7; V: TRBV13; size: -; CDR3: CASSPGQGSYEQYF; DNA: TGTGCCAGCAGCCCGGGACAGGGCTCCTACGAGCAGTACTTC
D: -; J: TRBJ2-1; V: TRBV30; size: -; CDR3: CAWSVLGGRFHEQFF; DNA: TGTGCCTGGAGTGTATTAGGGGGTAGGTTTCATGAGCAGTTCTTC
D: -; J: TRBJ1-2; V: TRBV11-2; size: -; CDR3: CASSPPNREGNYGYTF; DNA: TGTGCCAGCAGCCCACCCAACAGGGAAGGAAACTATGGCTACACCTTC
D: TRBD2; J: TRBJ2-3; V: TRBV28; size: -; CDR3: CASSSSPPGLAGEDTQYF; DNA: TGTGCCAGCAGTTCCTCCCCCCCGGGACTAGCGGGAGAAGATACGCAGTATTTT
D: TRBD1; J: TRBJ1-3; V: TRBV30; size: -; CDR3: CACDTGAFSGNTIYF; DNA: TGTGCCTGCGACACAGGGGCCTTCTCTGGAAACACCATATATTTT
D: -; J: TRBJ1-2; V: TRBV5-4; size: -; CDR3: CASSLYEVSGWGYGYTF; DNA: TGTGCCAGCAGCTTGTACGAGGTGTCAGGGTGGGGCTATGGCTACACCTTC
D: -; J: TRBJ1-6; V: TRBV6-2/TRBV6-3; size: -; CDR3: CASSYGFDPGGGSYNSPLHF; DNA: TGTGCCAGCAGTTACGGGTTCGACCCCGGAGGCGGCTCCTATAATTCACCCCTCCACTTT
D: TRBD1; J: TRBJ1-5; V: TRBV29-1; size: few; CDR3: CSVQGEINQPQHF; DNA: TGCAGCGTACAGGGGGAAATCAATCAGCCCCAGCATTTT
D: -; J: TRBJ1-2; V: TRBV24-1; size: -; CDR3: CATSPGQGGGYTF; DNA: TGTGCCACCAGTCCCGGACAAGGAGGGGGCTACACCTTC
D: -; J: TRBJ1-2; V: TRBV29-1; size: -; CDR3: CSAAGAGDGYTF; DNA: TGCAGCGCAGCTGGGGCAGGGGATGGCTACACCTTC
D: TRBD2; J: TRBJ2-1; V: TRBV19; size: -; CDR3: CASGTSGVNEQFF; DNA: TGTGCCAGCGGGACTAGCGGGGTGAATGAGCAGTTCTTC
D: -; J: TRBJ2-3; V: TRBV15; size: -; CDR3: CATQMTDEGTDTQYF; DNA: TGTGCCACCCAGATGACAGACGAAGGCACAGATACGCAGTATTTT
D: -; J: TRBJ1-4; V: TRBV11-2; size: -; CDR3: CASSVMPALGEKLFF; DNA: TGTGCCAGCAGCGTAATGCCGGCTCTCGGGGAAAAACTGTTTTTT
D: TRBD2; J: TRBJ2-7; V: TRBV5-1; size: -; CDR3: CASSRVSGGVYEQYF; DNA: TGCGCCAGCAGCCGGGTTTCGGGGGGAGTTTACGAGCAGTACTTC
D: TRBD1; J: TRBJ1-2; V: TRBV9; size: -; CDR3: CASSGQGYGYTF; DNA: TGTGCCAGCAGCGGACAGGGTTATGGCTACACCTTC
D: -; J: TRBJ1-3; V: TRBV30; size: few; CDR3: CAWSVRGSGNTIYF; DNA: TGTGCCTGGAGTGTAAGAGGCTCTGGAAACACCATATATTTT
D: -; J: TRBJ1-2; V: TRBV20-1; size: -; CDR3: CSASPGLYGYTF; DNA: TGCAGTGCTAGTCCAGGGCTCTATGGCTACACCTTC
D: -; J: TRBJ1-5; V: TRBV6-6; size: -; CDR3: CASSSRTDHRGPQHF; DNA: TGTGCCAGCAGTTCACGGACAGACCACCGCGGGCCCCAGCATTTT